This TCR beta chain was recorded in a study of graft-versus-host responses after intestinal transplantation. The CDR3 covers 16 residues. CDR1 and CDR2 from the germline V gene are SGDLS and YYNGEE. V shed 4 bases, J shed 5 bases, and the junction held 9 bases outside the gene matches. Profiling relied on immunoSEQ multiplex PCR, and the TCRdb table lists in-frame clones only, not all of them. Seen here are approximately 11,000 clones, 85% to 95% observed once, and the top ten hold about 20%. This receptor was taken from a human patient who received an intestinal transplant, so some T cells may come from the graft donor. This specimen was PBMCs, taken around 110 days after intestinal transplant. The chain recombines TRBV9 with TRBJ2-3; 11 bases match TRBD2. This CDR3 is CASSPRTSGFRDTQYF. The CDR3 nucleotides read TGTGCCAGCAGCCCCCGGACTAGCGGGTTTAGAGATACGCAGTATTTT.